Listed below are T cell receptor beta chains from one sample, sequenced in a study of CD4 T cells in relation to SARS-CoV-2 and coronaviruses. The repertoire was sequenced with immunoSEQ multiplex PCR; TCRdb's copy has only in-frame clones and lacks some. This repertoire shows around 40,000 clones, nearly 85% found once; its top ten account for over 0.95%. These receptors' targets are unknown. Sequenced input: naive CD4+ T cells from PBMCs, cultured in vitro. The receptors were gathered from an adult with COVID-19. Both conserved end residues are part of each CDR3. Fields, in order: D gene, V gene, clone size, J gene, CDR3 DNA, CDR3 protein. A D gene is named only where the DNA matches it firmly. Only part of the rows carry a size: once, few, many, or a class if the clone is expanded.

-	TRBV11-2	-	TRBJ2-1	TGTGCCAGCAGCTCACCCCTGGGGAATGAGCAGTTCTTC	CASSSPLGNEQFF
-	TRBV2	-	TRBJ2-5	TGTGCCAGCAAAGGGAACGAAGAGACCCAGTACTTC	CASKGNEETQYF
-	TRBV6-6	-	TRBJ1-3	TGTGCCAGCAGTTATTTTCTCGGGGCTGAAAACACCATATATTTT	CASSYFLGAENTIYF
-	TRBV7-3	-	TRBJ1-1	TGTGCCAGCAGCTCAGACAGGAACACTGAAGCTTTCTTT	CASSSDRNTEAFF
TRBD2	TRBV5-4	-	TRBJ2-3	TGTGCCAGCAGCCTCGCTAGCGGTTTTACAGATACGCAGTATTTT	CASSLASGFTDTQYF
-	TRBV12-1	-	TRBJ2-4	TGTGCCAGCTCCCTCGGAATAGCCAAAAACATTCAGTACTTC	CASSLGIAKNIQYF
-	TRBV10-3	-	TRBJ2-7	TGTGCCATCAGTGAGGTAGCGGATTCCTACGAGCAGTACTTC	CAISEVADSYEQYF
-	TRBV5-1	-	TRBJ2-7	TGCGCCAGCAGCTTGGTAGGTAGCTTTGGCGAGCAGTACTTC	CASSLVGSFGEQYF
-	TRBV20-1	-	TRBJ2-2	TGCAGTGCTAGTTCCCCGGGGCGAAACACCGGGGAGCTGTTTTTT	CSASSPGRNTGELFF
-	TRBV7-9	-	TRBJ2-2	TGTGCCAGCAGCTTGGTGACTAACTGGTTGAACACCGGGGAGCTGTTTTTT	CASSLVTNWLNTGELFF
TRBD2	TRBV7-3	-	TRBJ2-7	TGTGCCAGCAGCTCCACACCCAGGGACTATGGCGAGCAGTACTTC	CASSSTPRDYGEQYF
-	TRBV7-9	-	TRBJ1-2	TGTGCCAGCAGACAAGCGGGGGGCCTGGGGTATGGCTACACCTTC	CASRQAGGLGYGYTF
TRBD1	TRBV6-5	-	TRBJ2-5	TGTGCCAGCAGTTGGGGACAGGGATCAGAGACCCAGTACTTC	CASSWGQGSETQYF
TRBD2	TRBV5-1	-	TRBJ2-7	TGCGCCAGCAGCTTGACTAGCGGGTTCTACGAGCAGTACTTC	CASSLTSGFYEQYF
TRBD1	TRBV2	few	TRBJ1-1	TGTGCCAGCAGGACAGGGGCAGACACTGAAGCTTTCTTT	CASRTGADTEAFF
-	TRBV18	-	TRBJ2-5	TGTGCCAGCTCACCACGTGGATGGAGCCAAGAGACCCAGTACTTC	CASSPRGWSQETQYF
TRBD1	TRBV19	few	TRBJ1-2	TGTGCCACACAGGGAGGGTCGGACAGGCTTAACTATGGCTACACCTTC	CATQGGSDRLNYGYTF
-	TRBV27	-	TRBJ2-4	TGTGCCAGCGGGGAAAGGGTAGCCAAAAACATTCAGTACTTC	CASGERVAKNIQYF
-	TRBV11-1	-	TRBJ2-3	TGTGCCAGCAGCTCCTACTTCGGGGGGCAAGCTACGCAGTATTTT	CASSSYFGGQATQYF
-	TRBV2	-	TRBJ2-1	TGTGCCAGCAGTCAACTAGTGAACCAGTTCTTC	CASSQLVNQFF
-	TRBV25-1	-	TRBJ1-2	TGTGCCAGCAGCGCGGGAACAATGAACTATGGCTACACCTTC	CASSAGTMNYGYTF
-	TRBV25-1	-	TRBJ1-4	TGTGCCAGCACCGACTACTCGCTCGCCGGGAAACTGTTTTTT	CASTDYSLAGKLFF
-	TRBV6-5	-	TRBJ2-1	TGTGCCAGCAGTAGGGGAGAAACGAATGAGCAGTTCTTC	CASSRGETNEQFF
TRBD2	TRBV4-1	-	TRBJ2-1	TGCGCCAGCAGCCAAGTAATTAGCGGGAGTCCGGGTCGGAGGAATGAGCAGTTCTTC	CASSQVISGSPGRRNEQFF
-	TRBV7-9	-	TRBJ2-1	TGTGCCAGCAGCATACTAGCAGGTGAGCAGTTCTTC	CASSILAGEQFF
-	TRBV5-6	-	TRBJ1-3	TGTGCCAGCAGCTTGGCCGGGACTTACGGCAACACCATATATTTT	CASSLAGTYGNTIYF
-	TRBV10-3	-	TRBJ2-6	TGTGCCATCAGAACGGAGGTGTCTGGGGCCAACGTCCTGACTTTC	CAIRTEVSGANVLTF
TRBD2	TRBV7-9	-	TRBJ2-1	TGTGCCAGCAGAACCAGCGGGAGGAATGAGCAGTTCTTC	CASRTSGRNEQFF